This TCR beta chain was obtained from a study of blood T cells in healthy people across ages. This CDR3 is 14 amino acids long. Next came a second PCR, run for roughly 6 to 11 cycles, which used a sample-barcoded 5' primer along with a J-beta primer mix. One entry per CDR3 protein, called by TCRdb with MiXCR from the 5' RACE reads. The data contain under 850,000 distinct CDR3 sequences, 35% to 40% of them seen just once; the ten biggest clones take up approximately 13%. The rearrangement joins TRBV21-1 to TRBJ2-7; no check of the table's D call, TRBD1, against the DNA was made. TRBV21-1 counts as a pseudogene. The origin of this receptor is a man younger than 35 in good health. Sequencing used blood. In nucleotides, the CDR3 is TGTGCCAGCAGCAAGGGATGGACACCCTACGAGCAGTACTTC. It translates to CASSKGWTPYEQYF.